This T cell receptor (beta chain) is from a study of vaccination effects on CD4 cells after COVID-19. The culture ran for nine to ten days, and then CD4+ T cells were isolated. Germline V gene sequence: CDR1 SGHDT, CDR2 YYEEEE. V lost 1 base and J 2 bases, leaving 10 bases between the germline ends. The CDR3 has 15 residues. This clone was counted a few times. Its antigen remains unknown. This table comes from immunoSEQ multiplex PCR, and its TCRdb copy is limited to in-frame clones, with some not included. Of about 48,000 clones detected, 55% to 75% appear once; the ten largest clones hold 4.5% to 6.5%.

V gene TRBV5-6 combines with J gene TRBJ1-5, with TRBD1 as a possible D gene (6 bases). This receptor was identified in a human donor who received a COVID-19 vaccine. This specimen was CD4+ T cells from PBMCs cultured without peptide, taken before COVID-19 vaccination. CDR3 nucleotide sequence: TGTGCCAGCAGCTTGAAGGGGGTCCGCAATCAGCCCCAGCATTTT. It specifies CASSLKGVRNQPQHF. The full variable domain, in which reference TRBV5-6 and TRBJ1-5 provide the parts outside the CDR3, is DAGVTQSPTHLIKTRGQQVTLRCSPKSGHDTVSWYQQALGQGPQFIFQYYEEEERQRGNFPDRFSGHQFPNYSSELNVNALLLGDSALYLCASSLKGVRNQPQHFGDGTRLSIL.